The source of this TCR beta chain is a study of blood T cell repertoires in COVID-19. At the level of the study: The United States, Italy and Spain supplied acute and convalescent COVID-19 samples. The cDNA or gDNA used as material had been derived from T cells, B-cell-depleted T cells, or PBMCs.

The assay was immunoSEQ multiplex PCR, and TCRdb's table has in-frame clones only and misses some. The table has 500,000 to 600,000 clones, roughly nine tenths seen once. The ends were cut back, 3 bases at V and 7 bases at J, with 16 bases in the middle. The CDR3 sequence is 13 residues long. CDR1 is DFQATT and CDR2 is SNEGSKA in the germline V gene (reference sequence). This clone was counted at least ten times. The chain joins TRBV20-1 to TRBJ2-7; possible D gene TRBD2, 5 bases. Sequencing was done on a sample of peripheral blood. The sequence was collected from a woman between 50 and 59 years old with COVID-19, enrolled during active disease. The CDR3 region is CSASSGLEGEQYF. CDR3 sequence (DNA): TGCAGTGCTAGTTCCGGGCTAGAGGGTGAGCAGTACTTC.